This T cell receptor (beta chain) was identified in a study of blood T cell repertoires in COVID-19. Of note for this clone: One end of the junction fails to match germline, which may point to a read error.

The repertoire was sequenced with immunoSEQ multiplex PCR; TCRdb's copy has only in-frame clones and lacks some. The table shows roughly 250,000 clones, with 70% to 90% occurring only once. Germline V gene data show CDR1 as KGHSH and CDR2 as LQKENI. This CDR3 is built from 12 residues. The V call is TRBV18, the J call TRBJ1-2, with D possibly TRBD1 on 5 matching bases. Sequencing was performed on peripheral blood. This TCR was sampled from a middle-aged man with acute or convalescent COVID-19. The CDR3 nucleotides are TGTGCCAGCTCGCACACCGGACAAGGCAGCCTCTTC. Its translation is CASSHTGQGSLF.